The 19 T cell receptor beta chains below come from one sample, sequenced in a study of CD8 T cells in Susac syndrome. RNA was extracted with the RNeasy kit, and a quantity of roughly 0.5 to 1 ug was reverse transcribed using random hexamers. In TCRdb, the immunoSEQ multiplex PCR reads were re-called with MiXCR into one record per CDR3 protein. This table has about 240,000 distinct CDR3 sequences, almost 97% appearing once. The specimen sequenced was CD4+ T cells from PBMCs. These TCRs come from a human donor with Susac syndrome.

This clonotype showed up just a few times. The rearrangement uses TRBV28 and TRBJ2-3, with TRBD1 as a possible D gene (5 bases). Trimming pared 3 bases from V and 0 bases from J, leaving 7 bases between. Germline V CDR1 and CDR2: MDHEN, SYDVKM. The CDR3 extends over 14 amino acids. CDR3 DNA: TGTGCCAGCAGTTTGTCAGGGAGCACAGATACGCAGTATTTT. Translating it yields CASSLSGSTDTQYF.

This chain uses TRBV7-3 with TRBJ2-1; no clear D. CDR3 length: 15 residues. V lost 3 bases to trimming and J lost 4 bases, with 13 bases between them. Germline lookup yields CDR1 SGHTA and CDR2 FQGTGA. Here the CDR3 reads CASSLGGEFYNEQFF. CDR3 sequence (DNA): TGTGCCAGCAGCTTGGGCGGAGAGTTTTACAATGAGCAGTTCTTC.

The chain joins TRBV30 to TRBJ2-7; possibly TRBD1 for D (6 bases). CDR1 and CDR2 (germline): GTSNPN, SVGIG (reference sequence). The ends were cut back, 5 bases at V and 4 bases at J, with 18 bases in the middle. The CDR3 spans 14 residues. In DNA form, the CDR3 reads TGTGCCTGGGGGACGCCCCAGGGGTGGTACGAGCAGTACTTC. The encoded protein is CAWGTPQGWYEQYF.

The chain combines TRBV30 with TRBJ2-3, with D maybe TRBD2 (6 bases). Trimming took 1 base from V and 0 from J, leaving 11 bases between them. In germline, CDR1 is GTSNPN, CDR2 SVGIG (reference sequence). The CDR3 covers 15 residues. CDR3: CAWSAGAGSTDTQYF. CDR3 bases: TGTGCCTGGAGTGCTGGAGCGGGCAGCACAGATACGCAGTATTTT.

V usage is TRBV13 and J usage is TRBJ2-1; 9 bases are shared with TRBD2. CDR3 length: 14 amino acids. The V segment lost 3 bases and the J segment 12 bases; nucleotides outside the gene matches: 9. CDR1 PRHDT and CDR2 FYEKMQ come from the germline V gene (reference sequence). The CDR3 bases are TGTGCCAGCAGCTTTTTTGGGCGGGAGGGAGGGCAGTTCTTC. It translates to CASSFFGREGGQFF.

In this sample, this clonotype turned up a few times. The chain couples TRBV7-9 to TRBJ1-1; TRBD1 might be the D (6 bases). V gave up 5 bases and J gave up 5 bases, with 9 bases separating them. The germline CDR1 and CDR2 sequences are SEHNR and FQNEAQ (reference sequence). The CDR3 extends over 12 amino acids. The CDR3 here is CASSGQPTEAFF. CDR3 DNA: TGTGCCAGCAGCGGACAGCCTACTGAAGCTTTCTTT.

V gene TRBV25-1 combines with J gene TRBJ1-2; no reliable D call. CDR3 length equals 11 residues. V shed 0 bases and J shed 8 bases, with 4 bases lying between them. Germline V lookup: CDR1 MGHDK, CDR2 SYGVNS. The CDR3 DNA reads as TGTGCCAGCAGTGAATATAGGGGCTACACCTTC. Translating it yields CASSEYRGYTF.

Written as DNA, the CDR3 is TGTGCCAGCAGCGGACTTCGTGGCACCGGGGAGCTGTTTTTT. Encoded protein: CASSGLRGTGELFF. The chain carries TRBV11-2 and TRBJ2-2, with D possibly TRBD2 on 5 matching bases. The CDR3 totals 14 residues. From germline, CDR1 is SGHAT and CDR2 FQNNGV. V was pared by 5 bases and J by 4 bases, with 11 bases between.

The chain employs TRBV5-1 and TRBJ1-5; no firm D call. CDR1 and CDR2 from the germline V gene are SGHRS and YFSETQ. Trimming pared 4 bases from V and 1 base from J, leaving 12 bases between. The CDR3 is 15 residues long. Written as DNA, the CDR3 is TGCGCCAGCAGCCTCCATGGCTCCAGCAATCAGCCCCAGCATTTT. It codes for CASSLHGSSNQPQHF.

The gene calls are TRBV7-3 and TRBJ1-1; D is perhaps TRBD1 (5 bases). The CDR3 is 13 residues long. V lost 5 bases and J lost 4, with 11 bases in between. The V gene's germline CDR1 is SGHTA and CDR2 FQGTGA. The CDR3 here is CASSTRQSTEAFF. DNA of the CDR3: TGTGCCAGCAGCACCCGACAGAGCACTGAAGCTTTCTTT. Looking up the rest from reference TRBV7-3 and TRBJ1-1 gives the full variable domain: GAGVSQTPSNKVTEKGKYVELRCDPISGHTALYWYRQSLGQGPEFLIYFQGTGAADDSGLPNDRFFAVRPEGSVSTLKIQRTERGDSAVYLCASSTRQSTEAFFGQGTRLTVV.

This chain uses TRBV20-1 with TRBJ2-3; perhaps TRBD2 as D (5 bases). This CDR3 spans 15 amino acids. Trimming stripped 5 bases from V and 2 bases from J, with 17 bases between. CDR1 and CDR2 from the germline V gene are DFQATT and SNEGSKA (reference sequence). The CDR3 loop reads CSADGGDTITDTQYF. DNA of the CDR3: TGCAGTGCTGACGGAGGCGACACGATCACAGATACGCAGTATTTT.

The rearrangement joins TRBV29-1 to TRBJ1-1; the D gene is possibly TRBD1 (6 bases). V dropped 3 bases and J dropped 4 bases, with 15 bases sitting between them. CDR1 is SQVTM and CDR2 is ANQGSEA in the germline V gene. This CDR3 spans 14 amino acids. As DNA, the CDR3 is TGCAGCGTTGATTCCCGGGGGCGCGGCACTGAAGCTTTCTTT. It yields the protein CSVDSRGRGTEAFF.

The V gene is TRBV12-3 or TRBV12-4, the J gene TRBJ1-2; 7 bases fit TRBD1. The CDR3 has 15 residues. V lost 5 bases to trimming and J lost 5 bases; unmatched junction nucleotides: 11. This chain's CDR3 is CASSKSGTAKYGYTF. In nucleotides, the CDR3 is TGTGCCAGCAGTAAATCCGGGACAGCGAAGTATGGCTACACCTTC.

This chain links TRBV12-3 or TRBV12-4 with TRBJ2-3; D remains ambiguous. CDR3 length equals 14 residues. V dropped 3 bases and J dropped 4 bases, with 11 bases sitting between them. CDR3 in amino acids: CASSLLAPPDTQYF. The CDR3 bases are TGTGCCAGCAGTTTGCTGGCTCCCCCAGATACGCAGTATTTT.

The rearrangement uses TRBV27 and TRBJ2-5; 14 bases align to TRBD2. Germline V CDR1 and CDR2: MNHEY, SMNVEV (reference sequence). The CDR3 has 16 amino acids. V lost 5 bases to trimming and J lost 5 bases; unmatched junction nucleotides: 7. In DNA, the CDR3 is TGTGCCAGCAGTCGGGGACTAGCGGGAGCCCGGGAGACCCAGTACTTC. Translated: CASSRGLAGARETQYF.

The chain links TRBV29-1 to TRBJ2-5; D unclear. Trimming left V 3 bases short and J 5 bases short, with 10 bases between. The CDR3 has 12 amino acids. The germline CDR1 and CDR2 sequences are SQVTM and ANQGSEA. The chain's CDR3 is CSVDGATETQYF. DNA for the CDR3: TGCAGCGTTGACGGTGCGACGGAGACCCAGTACTTC.

The chain combines TRBV25-1 with TRBJ1-1, with D perhaps matching TRBD1 (5 bases). The V end lost 0 bases, the J end lost 1 base, and 9 bases lay between the germline ends. The CDR3 contains 15 residues. Germline assignment: CDR1 MGHDK and CDR2 SYGVNS. In nucleotides, the CDR3 is TGTGCCAGCAGTGAATACGGGGCAGCGAACACTGAAGCTTTCTTT. Encoded protein: CASSEYGAANTEAFF.

The chain joins TRBV9 to TRBJ2-7; D might be TRBD2 (5 bases). V was shortened by 0 bases and J by 7 bases, with 14 bases between the two germline ends. CDR3 length equals 14 residues. In germline, CDR1 is SGDLS, CDR2 YYNGEE. The CDR3 bases are TGTGCCAGCAGCGTAGTTGCGACCACGGGGGAGCAGTACTTC. Encoded protein: CASSVVATTGEQYF.

The chain has TRBV12-3 or TRBV12-4 and TRBJ2-1; D gene uncertain. V lost 5 bases, J lost 9 bases, and 11 bases lay in between. This CDR3 has 12 amino acids. For the CDR3, the DNA is TGTGCCAGCAGTCTCAGGCTTCTTGAGCAGTTCTTC. It is translated as CASSLRLLEQFF.